One and the same sample provided the 24 T cell receptor beta chains below, sequenced in a study of T cells in Graves' hyperthyroidism and ophthalmopathy. Amplified regions were TCR beta CDR3 sequences from RNA transcripts. In the first-round RT-PCR of the TCR CDR3, the HTBI primer set was used. TCRdb passed the multiplex PCR reads through MiXCR, listing each CDR3 protein once. The profile covers approximately 430,000 distinct CDR3 sequences, with 15% to 17% appearing a single time and approximately 8% taken by the ten largest. Sequenced material: blood. The receptors were sampled from a woman between 18 and 29 years old with Graves' hyperthyroidism.

This clonotype was picked up many times. The rearrangement links TRBV10-3 to TRBJ2-2, with 8 bases fitting TRBD1. Germline V gene sequence: CDR1 ENHRY, CDR2 SYGVKD. The CDR3 is 15 residues long. Trimming at V came to 0 bases and at J to 3 bases, leaving 0 bases not matched to a gene. CDR3 in amino acids: CAISESDRDTGELFF. DNA of the CDR3: TGTGCCATCAGTGAGTCGGACAGGGACACCGGGGAGCTGTTTTTT.

This clonotype was counted between two and nine times. This chain joins TRBV5-6 and TRBJ2-1, with D perhaps TRBD2 (5 bases). The CDR3 totals 12 residues. Germline V CDR1 and CDR2: SGHDT, YYEEEE. Trimming shortened V by 3 bases and J by 7 bases, and 8 bases separated the two germline ends. The DNA of the CDR3 is TGTGCCAGCAGCTCTGAGCGGAATGAGCAGTTCTTC. Residues: CASSSERNEQFF.

This chain links TRBV20-1 with TRBJ2-2, with a tentative D call TRBD1 (5 bases). CDR1 DFQATT and CDR2 SNEGSKA come from the germline V gene (reference sequence). Trimming took 3 bases from V and 2 from J, leaving 10 bases between them. The CDR3 has 14 amino acids. CDR3 in DNA: TGCAGTGCTAGGTTCCAGGGAAACACCGGGGAGCTGTTTTTT. It is translated as CSARFQGNTGELFF.

The chain is built from TRBV6-1 and TRBJ1-3; no clear D gene. The CDR3 covers 14 residues. Germline values: CDR1 MNHNS, CDR2 SASEGT. V lost 6 bases and J 0 bases, leaving 9 bases between the germline ends. CDR3 bases: TGTGCCAGCAGATCACAGCCCTCTGGAAACACCATATATTTT. It is translated as CASRSQPSGNTIYF.

This clonotype was found many times. The gene calls are TRBV2 and TRBJ2-1; 8 nucleotides match TRBD2. This CDR3 comprises 15 residues. Trimming took 3 bases from V and 4 from J; bases not matched to a gene: 5. Germline-derived CDR1 and CDR2 are SNHLY and FYNNEI. The CDR3, as DNA: TGTGCCAGCAGTGATGAGATAGCGGGGTACAATGAGCAGTTCTTC. Protein: CASSDEIAGYNEQFF.

In DNA, the CDR3 is TGTGCCAGTAGTGGGGGCTTAAGAGCGAATGAGCAGTTCTTC. The encoded protein is CASSGGLRANEQFF. The V and J genes are TRBV19 and TRBJ2-1, with D possibly matching TRBD1 (6 bases). Germline CDR1 is LNHDA and CDR2 is SQIVND (reference sequence). The CDR3 contains 14 residues. V lost 5 bases to trimming and J lost 7 bases, with 15 bases between them.

The table lists this clonotype with a few counts. The chain carries TRBV6-1 and TRBJ2-1; D may match TRBD1 or TRBD2 (6 bases each). In germline, CDR1 is MNHNS, CDR2 SASEGT. The CDR3 has 16 residues. Trimming pared 6 bases from V and 1 base from J, leaving 16 bases between. This CDR3 reads CASRPSTGTSYNEQFF. Written as DNA, the CDR3 is TGTGCCAGCAGACCCTCCACAGGGACTTCCTACAATGAGCAGTTCTTC.

This clonotype was observed a few times. The genes are TRBV2 and TRBJ1-6; D is ambiguous. The V gene lost 9 bases and the J gene lost 0 bases, with 9 bases spanning the gap. Germline CDR1 SNHLY, CDR2 FYNNEI. This CDR3 has 14 amino acids. The DNA of the CDR3 is TGTGCCAGAAAAGACGGCTCCTATAATTCACCCCTCCACTTT. Protein: CARKDGSYNSPLHF. Filled out from reference TRBV2 and TRBJ1-6, the complete variable domain reads EPEVTQTPSHQVTQMGQEVILRCVPISNHLYFYWYRQILGQKVEFLVSFYNNEISEKSEIFDDQFSVERPDGSNFTLKIRSTKLEDSAMYFCARKDGSYNSPLHFGNGTRLTVT.

This clonotype was counted at least ten times. This chain joins TRBV19 and TRBJ2-7, with D possibly matching TRBD1 (5 bases). The germline V and J ends were trimmed by 5 bases and 3 bases, with 11 bases remaining between them. This CDR3 comprises 13 residues. From germline, CDR1 is LNHDA and CDR2 SQIVND (reference sequence). The CDR3 coding sequence is TGTGCCAGTAGTCGGGCCAGGGACTACGAGCAGTACTTC. Translation gives CASSRARDYEQYF.

This clonotype was recorded many times. The chain links TRBV3-1 to TRBJ2-1; TRBD2 matches at 12 bases. The CDR3 loop spans 16 amino acids. Trimming removed 2 bases from V and 4 bases from J; junction bases left unmatched: 3. The germline CDR1 and CDR2 sequences are LGHDT and YNNKEL (reference sequence). For the CDR3, the DNA is TGTGCCAGCAGCCAACAAGGGACTAGCGGGTACAATGAGCAGTTCTTC. This sequence encodes CASSQQGTSGYNEQFF.

There are many counts of this clonotype. The V and J genes are TRBV12-3 or TRBV12-4 and TRBJ2-3; no reliable D call. The ends were cut back, 3 bases at V and 2 bases at J, with 12 bases in the middle. The CDR3 consists of 15 residues. This CDR3 is CASSFTGRTTDTQYF. The DNA for the CDR3 is TGTGCCAGCAGTTTTACGGGCAGGACCACAGATACGCAGTATTTT.

The table lists this clonotype with many counts. The V call is TRBV10-1, the J call TRBJ2-3, with TRBD1 identical over 7 bases. V lost 2 bases and J lost 2; bases outside the gene matches: 10. CDR1 is WNHNN, CDR2 SYGVQD, per germline (reference sequence). The CDR3 has 17 residues. The CDR3 bases are TGCGCCAGCAGTGAGGGGACAGCCGCCCGAGCCACAGATACGCAGTATTTT. The encoded protein is CASSEGTAARATDTQYF.

The chain combines TRBV6-1 with TRBJ1-6; 8 bases fit TRBD1. CDR1 and CDR2 from the germline V gene are MNHNS and SASEGT. The CDR3 covers 14 residues. J gave up 6 bases and V 6 bases, and 4 bases lay outside the gene matches. CDR3 residues: CASRLDRGNSPLHF. The CDR3 DNA sequence: TGTGCCAGCAGGCTAGACAGGGGTAATTCACCCCTCCACTTT.

This clonotype came up many times. The rearrangement joins TRBV12-3 or TRBV12-4 to TRBJ1-5, with TRBD1 as a possible D gene (6 bases). This CDR3 is built from 16 residues. V lost 3 bases, J lost 1 base, and 13 bases lay in between. The CDR3, as DNA: TGTGCCAGCAGTTTCTCAGGGGAAGGGAGCAATCAGCCCCAGCATTTT. As protein: CASSFSGEGSNQPQHF.

There are a few counts of this clonotype. This chain links TRBV19 with TRBJ1-6; weak D call: TRBD1 (5 bases). CDR3 size: 16 residues. Germline loops: CDR1 LNHDA, CDR2 SQIVND (reference sequence). Trimming stripped 4 bases from V and 0 bases from J, with 10 bases between. CDR3 residues: CASSKGSSSYNSPLHF. The CDR3, as DNA: TGTGCCAGTAGTAAGGGGTCGAGCTCCTATAATTCACCCCTCCACTTT.

This clonotype has ten or more counts. The chain recombines TRBV12-3 or TRBV12-4 with TRBJ2-5; 10 nucleotides line up with TRBD2. The length of the CDR3 is 13 residues. With 7 bases clipped from V and 7 bases from J, the junction kept 6 bases outside the gene matches. Here the CDR3 reads CASKQAGGGTQYF. In DNA form, the CDR3 reads TGTGCCAGCAAACAAGCGGGAGGGGGGACCCAGTACTTC.

This clonotype came up many times. The chain uses TRBV7-2 and TRBJ2-7; 9 positions agree with TRBD1. The CDR3 has 15 residues. CDR1 is SGHTA and CDR2 is FQGNSA in the germline V gene. V shed 1 base and J 2 bases; nucleotides not matched to a gene: 3. DNA of the CDR3: TGTGCCAGCAGCTTAGGGGGACAGGGCCCCTACGAGCAGTACTTC. Translating gives CASSLGGQGPYEQYF.

V gene TRBV27 combines with J gene TRBJ2-7; no reliable D call. The CDR3 is 15 amino acids. Germline CDR1 reads MNHEY; CDR2 reads SMNVEV (reference sequence). V was cut by 6 bases and J by 0 bases, with 15 bases left in between. The CDR3 protein is CASSRNHITSYEQYF. CDR3 nucleotide sequence: TGTGCCAGCAGCCGAAACCATATTACCTCCTACGAGCAGTACTTC.

In this sample, this clonotype turned up many times. CDR3 nucleotide sequence: TGTGCCAGCAGCTTAGGAGGGGGTAGGGAGACCCAGTACTTC. Amino acids: CASSLGGGRETQYF. The rearrangement uses TRBV7-2 and TRBJ2-5, with a possible D match to TRBD1 (6 bases). Trimming stripped 1 base from V and 5 bases from J, with 11 bases between. The germline V gene has CDR1 SGHTA and CDR2 FQGNSA. The CDR3 is 14 residues long.

This clonotype was recorded at least ten times. The V gene is TRBV11-3, the J gene TRBJ1-1, with D tentatively TRBD1 (5 bases). Trimming removed 3 bases at V and 5 bases at J, with 16 bases between. This CDR3 spans 15 amino acids. Germline V gene lookup returns CDR1 SGHNT and CDR2 YENEEA. CDR3 in amino acids: CASSFAREGKTEAFF. CDR3 DNA: TGTGCCAGCAGCTTCGCCAGGGAGGGGAAGACTGAAGCTTTCTTT.

The sample holds many counts of this clonotype. The chain uses TRBV20-1 and TRBJ1-1, with 7 bases lining up with TRBD1. V dropped 4 bases and J dropped 1; count of bases not matched to a gene: 6. Per germline, CDR1 DFQATT and CDR2 SNEGSKA (reference sequence). The CDR3 is made up of 14 amino acids. The CDR3, as DNA: TGCAGTGCTACCCGGGACAGTAAGAACACTGAAGCTTTCTTT. The encoded protein is CSATRDSKNTEAFF.

This clonotype has at least ten counts. The chain carries TRBV7-9 and TRBJ2-5; tentative D call: TRBD1 (6 bases). Germline values: CDR1 SEHNR, CDR2 FQNEAQ (reference sequence). The CDR3 runs to 15 residues. V was pared by 5 bases and J by 2 bases, with 15 bases between. The CDR3 DNA sequence: TGTGCCAGCAGCCCTCCTCTAGGACAGCAAGAGACCCAGTACTTC. It specifies CASSPPLGQQETQYF.

This clonotype showed up many times. The chain combines TRBV2 with TRBJ2-7; 12 positions match TRBD2. V lost 6 bases, J lost 5 bases, and 8 bases stayed unmatched. This CDR3 contains 15 residues. The germline V gene encodes CDR1 SNHLY and CDR2 FYNNEI. CDR3: CASRPTSGSVHEQYF. As DNA, the CDR3 is TGTGCCAGCAGGCCGACTAGCGGGAGTGTCCACGAGCAGTACTTC.

The V call is TRBV7-2, the J call TRBJ2-7; tentatively, D is TRBD2 (5 bases). V dropped 1 base and J dropped 3 bases, with 10 bases sitting between them. The germline gives CDR1 SGHTA, CDR2 FQGNSA. This CDR3 is built from 14 residues. In nucleotides, the CDR3 is TGTGCCAGCAGCTTAGGCGGGCAAATCTACGAGCAGTACTTC. Translating it yields CASSLGGQIYEQYF.